This TCR beta chain emerged from a study of T cell changes during pregnancy in multiple sclerosis. The protocol was immunoSEQ multiplex PCR, while the TCRdb copy is restricted to in-frame clones and leaves out a portion. The profile shows 30,000 to 45,000 clones, approximately 92% of them singletons. The CDR3 sequence is 15 residues long. V was pared by 0 bases and J by 0 bases, with 7 bases between. Per the germline V gene, CDR1 is LGHNA and CDR2 is YSLEER. The genes are TRBV4-3 and TRBJ2-3; TRBD1 is a possible D gene (5 bases). This clonotype originated in a female donor with multiple sclerosis, enrolled in a pregnancy study. The specimen was PBMCs (not recorded whether the cells were cultured). CDR3 bases: TGCGCCAGCAGCCAAGAGGACACCAGCACAGATACGCAGTATTTT. It codes for CASSQEDTSTDTQYF.